What follows is one TCR beta chain and its context. The target of this receptor is not known. Qualities for individual bases were not recorded, and no much larger clone is one base off. TCRbeta CDR3 regions were amplified from genomic DNA by means of the immunoSEQ Assay, a bias-controlled multiplex PCR. The paper's processing steps were these. The number of nucleated cells in each sample was estimated by amplification of reference gene primers within the assay. To quantify the absolute abundance of each unique TCRbeta CDR3 rearrangement, sequence reads were collapsed and filtered. Productive Simpson clonality was computed per sample as the square root of Simpson's diversity index over productive rearrangements. The source is immuneACCESS, and TCRdb retained only in-frame sequences with V and J called. Part of the clones is not carried over; for the studies checked, unresolved V genes explain less than half of this, and the remainder is unexplained. V, J and clone size were drawn from that table, and D and trimming were deduced from the DNA. This sample comprises 150,000 or so clones, over 75% of them detected only once. The ten most abundant clones make up approximately 10% of the sample.

Participants in the prospective study were enrolled through a virtual design, were aged roughly 18 to 100 years, and lived in under 25 United States geographic areas. Cohort assignment in the prospective study relied on participant-reported clinical history from a screening survey and a study questionnaire. For ImmuneRACE Cohort 3, a participant was defined as recovered based on two consecutive negative NP/OP PCR tests, clearance by a healthcare professional, or resolution of symptoms. Each participant in the prospective study had whole blood, serum and a nasopharyngeal or oropharyngeal swab collected by mobile phlebotomists. Over a roughly two-month period, participants in the prospective study had the option of providing additional blood draws and questionnaires. Prospective study blood samples were shipped either frozen or at room temperature before DNA extraction. This sample stems from a study of blood T cell repertoires in COVID-19 (dated by TCRdb to 2019 to 2021). In the study overall: Samples covering the acute and convalescent phases of COVID-19 were provided by collaborators in the United States, Italy and Spain. The prospective study material was composed of cDNA or gDNA derived from T cells, B-cell-depleted T cells, or PBMCs. The dataset comprised deeply sampled blood TCRbeta repertoires from subjects exposed to, actively infected with, or recovered from COVID-19. The repertoires were released in a freely available public database meant as a resource for research on the immune response to SARS-CoV-2. Samples came from the ongoing ImmuneRACE study (first 160 participants) plus 1,254 subjects from 6 global collaborators. Sample metadata almost always included a de-identified subject ID, COVID-19 status, age in years and sex. Where available, HLA class I and class II types were taken from metadata supplied by the sample provider and were not determined by assay-based typing. General findings and caveats noted by the study authors: The quantity of clinical and demographic metadata differed by source and by participant and was supplied without curation.

The CDR3 runs 13 amino acids, cysteine and phenylalanine included. The CDR3 DNA has 39 bases and is translated from base 1. CDR1 LNHDA and CDR2 SQIVND were looked up in the germline V gene (reference sequence). V and J lose 10 bases and 2 bases, and a span of 12 bases separates them. The V and J segments used are TRBV19 and TRBJ2-1; a tentative D call is TRBD2 (6 bases match). Sequencing was performed on PBMCs or T cells enriched from blood (not recorded which). This clonotype was obtained from a man aged 50-60 years who had recovered from COVID-19. The DNA sequence reads TGTGCCACTAGGGGACTGGCCTACAATGAGCAGTTCTTC. Protein translation: CATRGLAYNEQFF.